The 7 T cell receptor beta chains below were found in one sample sequenced in a study of CD8+CD57+ T cells in acquired aplastic anemia. For CDR3 and TCR beta VDJ profiling, genomic DNA was the template used. TCRdb reprocessed the reads via MiXCR and lists one record per CDR3 protein. The data contain hundreds of thousands of distinct CDR3 sequences, under 80% of them singletons. Sequencing was performed on sorted CD4+, CD8+, or CD8+CD57+ T cells (not recorded which) from PBMCs. These TCRs come from a human donor in good health, serving as a control.

The V and J genes are TRBV7-2 and TRBJ2-7; the match to TRBD1 covers 9 bases. The CDR3 is made up of 15 amino acids. The V gene's germline CDR1 is SGHTA and CDR2 FQGNSA. Germline trimming cut 1 base from V and 10 bases from J; bases unmatched to any gene: 11. Written as DNA, the CDR3 is TGTGCCAGCAGCTTAGGGACGGGACAGGGTTACTACCAGTACTTC. It yields the protein CASSLGTGQGYYQYF.

CDR3 nucleotides: TGCGCCAGCAGCCCTTTAGGGTCCGCGAACACCGGGGAGCTGTTTTTT. It yields the protein CASSPLGSANTGELFF. This chain uses TRBV5-1 with TRBJ2-2, with D unresolved. There are 16 residues in the CDR3. Trimming shortened V by 4 bases and J by 0 bases, and 13 bases separated the two germline ends. Germline V lookup: CDR1 SGHRS, CDR2 YFSETQ.

This clonotype appeared many times. The V gene is TRBV2, the J gene TRBJ2-1, with D possibly matching TRBD2 (6 bases). The CDR3 totals 14 residues. Per germline, CDR1 SNHLY and CDR2 FYNNEI. V lost 4 bases, J lost 2 bases, and 9 bases lay in between. The CDR3 is CASSGGVTYNEQFF. The DNA for the CDR3 is TGTGCCAGCAGTGGCGGGGTCACCTACAATGAGCAGTTCTTC.

As for this clonotype: An end of the junction does not agree with germline; a read error may underlie this. J is TRBJ2-5 and V is TRBV7-7; no definite D call. Per germline, CDR1 SSHAT and CDR2 FNYEAQ (reference sequence). The CDR3 covers 15 residues. CDR3 in amino acids: CASSRLPGLETHYYF. CDR3 nucleotide sequence: TGTGCAAGCAGTCGTCTTCCCGGCTTGGAGACCCACTACTACTTC.

As regards this clonotype: The junction departs from germline at one end; a sequencing error may be responsible. The genes are TRBV7-2 and TRBJ2-7; unclear D gene. The germline V gene has CDR1 SGHTA and CDR2 FQGNSA. The CDR3 runs to 13 residues. CDR3 in amino acids: CASSLALPSEECF. As DNA, the CDR3 is TGTGCCAGCAGCTTAGCACTGCCCTCCGAGGAGTGCTTC. Filled out from reference TRBV7-2 and TRBJ2-7, the complete variable domain reads GAGVSQSPSNKVTEKGKDVELRCDPISGHTALYWYRQSLGQGLEFLIYFQGNSAPDKSGLPSDRFSAERTGGSVSTLTIQRTQQEDSAVYLCASSLALPSEECFGPGTRLTVT.

This clonotype was counted ten times or more. This chain links TRBV12-3 or TRBV12-4 with TRBJ2-3, with 8 positions matching TRBD1. V lost 4 bases and J lost 6; bases outside the gene matches: 6. There are 14 residues in the CDR3. CDR3 bases: TGTGCCAGCAGTTGGCTAGGACAGGGCGATACGCAGTATTTT. Its protein is CASSWLGQGDTQYF.

V usage is TRBV12-3 or TRBV12-4 and J usage is TRBJ2-3; the D gene is possibly TRBD1 (6 bases). V lost 6 bases and J 3 bases, leaving 13 bases between the germline ends. The CDR3 runs 14 residues. This CDR3 is CASSQPRGTDTQYF. DNA for the CDR3: TGTGCCAGCAGCCAGCCCAGGGGTACAGATACGCAGTATTTT.